Below, 16 T cell receptor beta chains from the same sample are listed, as sequenced in a study of T cell repertoires in cytomegalovirus infection. Their cognate antigens are unknown. Each CDR3 protein is one row after TCRdb ran MiXCR on the reads. The sample lists some 700,000 distinct CDR3 sequences, around 32% seen once, with roughly 18% in the top ten. Specimen: cultured PBMCs, collected from culture after CMV antigen stimulation. The receptors derive from a human donor in good health (CMV status not recorded). Some clones in this sample may be carry-over from other donors' samples.

The chain carries TRBV4-3 and TRBJ1-5; D is unresolved. The CDR3 contains 17 residues. The germline V gene encodes CDR1 LGHNA and CDR2 YSLEER. Trimming stripped 5 bases from V and 2 bases from J, with 19 bases between. CDR3 amino acids: CASSGIGRRAGNQPQHF. The CDR3 DNA sequence: TGCGCCAGCAGCGGAATAGGTCGTCGGGCAGGCAATCAGCCCCAGCATTTT.

The chain uses TRBV28 and TRBJ2-3; the match to TRBD1 covers 10 bases. V was clipped by 1 base and J by 3 bases; unmatched bases: 4. Germline CDR1 and CDR2: MDHEN and SYDVKM. The CDR3 loop spans 16 amino acids. The chain's CDR3 is CASSLLGQGPTDTQYF. The CDR3 nucleotides are TGTGCCAGCAGTTTATTGGGACAGGGGCCGACAGATACGCAGTATTTT. The complete variable domain, with remaining parts taken from reference TRBV28 and TRBJ2-3, reads DVKVTQSSRYLVKRTGEKVFLECVQDMDHENMFWYRQDPGLGLRLIYFSYDVKMKEKGDIPEGYSVSREKKERFSLILESASTNQTSMYLCASSLLGQGPTDTQYFGPGTRLTVL.

This clonotype appeared many times. The V and J genes are TRBV7-6 and TRBJ1-1, with 11 bases matching TRBD1. Germline V gives CDR1 SGHVS, CDR2 FNYEAQ. CDR3 length equals 16 residues. V lost 4 bases to trimming and J lost 4 bases; unmatched junction nucleotides: 8. In DNA form, the CDR3 reads TGTGCCAGCAGCTGGGGACAGGGGGGGAAAGGCACTGAAGCTTTCTTT. Amino acid sequence: CASSWGQGGKGTEAFF.

This clonotype has a count of ten or more. This sequence joins TRBV7-2 and TRBJ2-3, with TRBD2 identical over 8 bases. V was pared by 2 bases and J by 6 bases, with 4 bases of the junction left unmatched. The CDR3 totals 14 residues. Per germline, CDR1 SGHTA and CDR2 FQGNSA. The CDR3 here is CASSLQAGVDTQYF. CDR3 nucleotides: TGTGCCAGCAGCTTACAAGCGGGAGTGGATACGCAGTATTTT.

This clonotype occurred a few times. This rearrangement joins TRBV6-6 to TRBJ2-5; D gene unclear. The CDR3 totals 14 residues. Per germline, CDR1 MNHNY and CDR2 SVGAGI (reference sequence). Trimming took off 6 bases at V and 2 bases at J, with 13 bases between the two ends. CDR3 loop: CASRSPGRQETQYF. CDR3 sequence (DNA): TGTGCCAGCAGATCACCGGGCCGACAAGAGACCCAGTACTTC.

The chain is built from TRBV4-1 and TRBJ2-7; TRBD2 agrees at 9 bases. The junction had 3 bases not matched to a gene; V was cut back by 0 bases and J by 6 bases. The CDR3 totals 14 residues. Germline values: CDR1 MGHRA, CDR2 YSYEKL. CDR3 loop: CASSQEGTSFEQYF. CDR3 sequence (DNA): TGCGCCAGCAGCCAAGAAGGGACTAGCTTCGAGCAGTACTTC.

The rearrangement links TRBV6-2 or TRBV6-3 to TRBJ2-3, with D possibly being TRBD2 (5 bases). Germline CDR1 and CDR2: MNHEY and SVGEGT. The CDR3 spans 18 residues. Trimming left V 6 bases short and J 2 bases short, with 24 bases between. This CDR3 is CASSQDWAKREYTDTQYF. In DNA, the CDR3 is TGTGCCAGCAGCCAGGACTGGGCCAAGAGGGAATACACAGATACGCAGTATTTT.

This clonotype showed up just once. The chain has TRBV19 and TRBJ2-1; TRBD1 aligns across 9 bases. Trimming at V came to 6 bases and at J to 4 bases, leaving 7 bases not matched to a gene. CDR1 and CDR2 (germline): LNHDA, SQIVND (reference sequence). The CDR3 consists of 15 residues. CDR3 nucleotide sequence: TGTGCCAGTAGACCCCCGGGACAGGGATACAATGAGCAGTTCTTC. Amino acids: CASRPPGQGYNEQFF.

This clonotype has a handful of counts. The rearrangement links TRBV6-1 to TRBJ1-1, with TRBD1 identical over 8 bases. The CDR3 totals 16 residues. Germline trimming cut 5 bases from V and 0 bases from J; bases unmatched to any gene: 8. CDR1 and CDR2 from the germline V gene are MNHNS and SASEGT. CDR3 region: CASSIWQGALNTEAFF. In DNA form, the CDR3 reads TGTGCCAGCAGTATCTGGCAGGGGGCCCTGAACACTGAAGCTTTCTTT.

This clonotype showed up many times. This chain links TRBV7-2 with TRBJ2-3, with 8 bases matching TRBD1. V was clipped by 3 bases and J by 7 bases; unmatched bases: 12. Germline V gene lookup returns CDR1 SGHTA and CDR2 FQGNSA. This CDR3 comprises 16 residues. For the CDR3, the DNA is TGTGCCAGCAGCTTTGCCGGGACAGGTGGGTCCCATACGCAGTATTTT. It codes for CASSFAGTGGSHTQYF.

The chain combines TRBV7-9 with TRBJ2-1; maybe TRBD2 (5 bases). The CDR3 is 14 amino acids. Trimming took off 4 bases at V and 2 bases at J, with 9 bases between the two ends. Looked up from germline, CDR1 is SEHNR and CDR2 is FQNEAQ (reference sequence). The CDR3 DNA sequence: TGTGCCAGCAGCTCCCGGGATGCCTACAATGAGCAGTTCTTC. Translated, it gives CASSSRDAYNEQFF.

The gene calls are TRBV7-2 and TRBJ1-2; D unresolved. Looked up from germline, CDR1 is SGHTA and CDR2 is FQGNSA. This CDR3 has 16 residues. The V end was cut by 1 base, the J end by 4 bases, with 16 bases between. The CDR3 region has the DNA TGTGCCAGCAGCTTAGGCCCCACGGGTGTGGGCTATGGCTACACCTTC. Amino acids: CASSLGPTGVGYGYTF.

This chain connects TRBV12-3 or TRBV12-4 to TRBJ2-1; maybe TRBD2 (8 bases). The CDR3 extends over 15 amino acids. Trimming removed 3 bases at V and 10 bases at J, with 19 bases between. The CDR3 protein is CASSFGREAQGEQFF. CDR3 nucleotides: TGTGCCAGCAGTTTCGGGCGGGAGGCACAGGGGGAGCAGTTCTTC.

Concerning this clonotype: Because the CDR3 is missing its conserved closing phenylalanine or tryptophan, this is likely a read error. This chain joins TRBV2 and TRBJ2-5; weak D call: TRBD2 (6 bases). V lost 4 bases to trimming and J lost 7 bases, with 13 bases between them. Per germline, CDR1 SNHLY and CDR2 FYNNEI. The CDR3 is 13 amino acids. As DNA, the CDR3 is TGTGCCAGCAGTGTTTACGGCGGGGTGACCCAGTACGTC. This gives the protein CASSVYGGVTQYV.

The V and J genes are TRBV28 and TRBJ2-1, with no clear D. V lost 6 bases and J lost 5, with 5 bases in between. CDR1 and CDR2 (germline): MDHEN, SYDVKM. The CDR3 is made up of 11 amino acids. The CDR3 spells CASRVNNEQFF. Here the CDR3 DNA reads TGTGCCAGCAGGGTAAACAATGAGCAGTTCTTC.

This clonotype appeared a few times. This chain uses TRBV7-2 with TRBJ2-1, with 8 bases matching TRBD2. V trimming: 5 bases; J trimming: 3 bases; junction bases outside the gene matches: 9. Germline loops: CDR1 SGHTA, CDR2 FQGNSA. This CDR3 spans 16 amino acids. CDR3 sequence: CASSKNGLAIYNEQFF. CDR3 DNA: TGTGCCAGCAGCAAGAACGGACTAGCCATCTACAATGAGCAGTTCTTC.